Listed below are T cell receptor beta chains from one sample, sequenced in a study of T cells in Graves' hyperthyroidism and ophthalmopathy. TCRdb used MiXCR to reprocess the multiplex PCR reads, holding one entry per CDR3 protein. The sample includes 460,000 or so distinct CDR3 sequences, over 13% of them seen just once. The sample comprised blood. Every receptor here comes from a woman aged 18-30 years with Graves' hyperthyroidism. Each CDR3 is given with its conserved first and last residue. The D gene is left open where the match is weak. Rows give clone size only sometimes, using once, few, many, or a class for an expanded clone.

cdr3_aa cdr3_nt clone_size j_call v_call d_call
CASRRENTEAFF TGTGCCAGCAGAAGGGAGAACACTGAAGCTTTCTTT many TRBJ1-1 TRBV6-1 -
CASSYRGLAAYNEQFF TGTGCCAGCAGTTACCGTGGACTAGCGGCTTACAATGAGCAGTTCTTC many TRBJ2-1 TRBV6-2/TRBV6-3 TRBD2
CASSPRAGGDNEQFF TGCGCCAGCAGCCCTCGCGCGGGGGGGGACAATGAGCAGTTCTTC - TRBJ2-1 TRBV5-1 TRBD2
CATSSWGDGYTF TGTGCCACCAGTTCGTGGGGAGATGGCTACACCTTC - TRBJ1-2 TRBV24-1 -
CASTQGGGVAQPQHF TGTGCCAGCACCCAGGGGGGCGGGGTGGCTCAGCCCCAGCATTTT many TRBJ1-5 TRBV2 TRBD1
CASNPSQVRAEAFF TGTGCCAGCAATCCGTCACAGGTACGGGCTGAAGCTTTCTTT many TRBJ1-1 TRBV2 -
CSGSGTGYNEQFF TGCAGTGGTTCCGGGACAGGGTACAATGAGCAGTTCTTC many TRBJ2-1 TRBV20-1 TRBD1
CASSDRTGRYEKLFF TGTGCCAGCAGTGACAGGACAGGGCGGTATGAAAAACTGTTTTTT - TRBJ1-4 TRBV25-1 TRBD1
CSVGGGLSGYTF TGCAGCGTTGGTGGAGGGCTAAGTGGCTACACCTTC few TRBJ1-2 TRBV29-1 -
CAWSVVGGETQYF TGTGCCTGGAGTGTCGTGGGAGGGGAGACCCAGTACTTC many TRBJ2-5 TRBV30 TRBD2
CASSRDSSTDTQYF TGTGCCAGCAGCAGGGACAGCAGCACAGATACGCAGTATTTT many TRBJ2-3 TRBV2 TRBD1
CASSETGRSGSNQPQHF TGTGCCAGTAGTGAGACAGGGAGAAGCGGGAGCAATCAGCCCCAGCATTTT many TRBJ1-5 TRBV19 TRBD1
CASSLGATGYGYTF TGTGCCAGCAGCTTAGGGGCGACAGGGTATGGCTACACCTTC few TRBJ1-2 TRBV7-3 TRBD1
CAWSDGGPGANVLTF TGTGCCTGGAGTGACGGGGGGCCTGGGGCCAACGTCCTGACTTTC few TRBJ2-6 TRBV30 -